This T cell receptor beta chain stems from a study of regulatory T cells in long-lasting Graves disease. Study conclusions and caveats: Comparison showed that persistent patients shared more public clonotypes (about 2,700) than new patients (around 1,000).

CDR3-region Arm-PCR and iRepertoire HTBI primers produced the TCR beta libraries. Authors' analysis steps: Overall, samples carried 62 TRBV and 15 or so TRBJ segments. TCRdb fed the multiplex PCR reads into MiXCR, producing one record per CDR3 protein. These V and J calls are TCRdb output, not the study's own analysis. The sample records about 470,000 distinct CDR3 sequences, around 20% being singletons. With V trimmed by 0 bases and J by 7 bases, 3 bases remained unmatched. The CDR3 totals 16 residues. With respect to this clonotype: The antigen is undetermined.

Indicated time point: persistent/refractory GD, antithyroid drugs over 5 years with positive TRAb. Extracted PBMC RNA gave rise to the TCR library. The material was peripheral blood mononuclear cells (PBMCs), obtained when the disease was refractory, from a patient treated with antithyroid drugs. The gene calls are TRBV12-3 or TRBV12-4 and TRBJ2-1; 13 bases line up with TRBD2. This TCR was recovered from a female donor with Graves disease. The CDR3 DNA sequence: TGTGCCAGCAGTTTAGCGGTACTAGCGGGAGGGAATGAGCAGTTCTTC. Amino acids: CASSLAVLAGGNEQFF.